The rows below give T cell receptor beta chains drawn from one sample of a study of patients and donors after allogeneic stem cell transplantation. TCRdb fed the RT-PCR reads into MiXCR, producing one record per CDR3 protein. The sample carries roughly 230,000 distinct CDR3 sequences, about 14% recorded once. The sample taken for sequencing was blood, either unsorted or a sorted T cell fraction (not recorded which). These TCRs come from a human donor who was either an allogeneic HSCT recipient or a stem cell or donor lymphocyte infusion donor (not recorded which). It is not recorded whose cells these are; they may come from a transplant donor. Each CDR3 is given with its conserved first and last residue. The order of the fields is CDR3 DNA, CDR3 protein, J gene, D gene, V gene, clone size. A D gene is named only where the DNA matches it firmly. Clone size is stated in some rows and not others, as once, few, many or a class when expanded.

TGTGCCAGCAGCGACTCAGGGAGCTATGGCTACACCTTC,CASSDSGSYGYTF,TRBJ1-2,.,TRBV7-9,few
TGCAGTGCTAGAGATCTGGCTAGCGGGAGAGGTTCTGAGCAGTTCTTC,CSARDLASGRGSEQFF,TRBJ2-1,TRBD2,TRBV20-1,many
TGTGCCAGCAGCGGACAGGGGGCTACCAAAAACATTCAGTACTTC,CASSGQGATKNIQYF,TRBJ2-4,TRBD1,TRBV6-1,few
TGTGCCAGCAGCCCCAGAGTTCTGGGGGTAAGGAACACTGAAGCTTTCTTT,CASSPRVLGVRNTEAFF,TRBJ1-1,.,TRBV7-9,few
TGTGCCAGCAGTGAGGTCGCGGGGGCGGAAGCTTTCTTT,CASSEVAGAEAFF,TRBJ1-1,.,TRBV25-1,few
TGTGCCAGCAGCCCCCAGGGGGCGGACGGGGCCAACGTCCTGACTTTC,CASSPQGADGANVLTF,TRBJ2-6,TRBD1,TRBV6-2/TRBV6-3,.
TGTGCCTGGAGTGGGAGGACATCACAAGAGACCCAGTACTTC,CAWSGRTSQETQYF,TRBJ2-5,.,TRBV30,few
TGTGCCTGGAGCATTTTCTCAGGGGGGGCCACAGATACGCAGTATTTT,CAWSIFSGGATDTQYF,TRBJ2-3,.,TRBV30,.
TGTGCCAGCAGCCAAGGGGGCCCCGGGACGGCCGGACCCCATGGCTACACCTTC,CASSQGGPGTAGPHGYTF,TRBJ1-2,.,TRBV3-1,few
TGCAGCGTTGGGGACAGGGGATCTAGCAATCAGCCCCAGCATTTT,CSVGDRGSSNQPQHF,TRBJ1-5,TRBD1,TRBV29-1,many
TGTGCCAGCAGCTTTAGCGGACTAGCGGGATCCTACGAGCAGTACTTC,CASSFSGLAGSYEQYF,TRBJ2-7,TRBD2,TRBV7-2,.
TGTGCCAGCAGCCCCCCGACTAGCGCTATTAATGAGCAGTTCTTC,CASSPPTSAINEQFF,TRBJ2-1,TRBD2,TRBV7-9,many
TGCAGTGGGAGGGGGGCAGGGGCCTATGGCTACACCTTC,CSGRGAGAYGYTF,TRBJ1-2,.,TRBV20-1,many
TGTGCCAGCAGTTACCAAGGAGGCAGGGGAGATGGCTACACCTTC,CASSYQGGRGDGYTF,TRBJ1-2,.,TRBV6-2/TRBV6-3,few
TGTGCCAGCAGCACGGACAGGGAAGGAGAGACCCAGTACTTC,CASSTDREGETQYF,TRBJ2-5,TRBD1,TRBV7-9,.
TGTGCCAGCAGCTTAGTATGGGAAAATGAGCAGTTCTTC,CASSLVWENEQFF,TRBJ2-1,.,TRBV7-6,.
TGCAGCGTTGAAGAAGCTAATGTGAATGGCTACACCTTC,CSVEEANVNGYTF,TRBJ1-2,.,TRBV29-1,.
TGTGCCAGCAGCCCTCCCGGTCAATTGAGCAATCAGCCCCAGCATTTT,CASSPPGQLSNQPQHF,TRBJ1-5,.,TRBV7-9,many
TGCAGTGCTCCACACAGGGATGCAAATTCACCCCTCCACTTT,CSAPHRDANSPLHF,TRBJ1-6,.,TRBV20-1,.
TGTGCCAGCCGCCAGTCCCAAAGCGGGAACTCCTACAATGAGCAGTTCTTC,CASRQSQSGNSYNEQFF,TRBJ2-1,TRBD2,TRBV3-1,.
TGCGCCAGCAGCTTTACTAGCGGCTACGAGCAGTACTTC,CASSFTSGYEQYF,TRBJ2-7,TRBD2,TRBV5-1,few
TGTGCCAGCAGCCAAGCCGGACTAGTAACCGAGCAGTACTTC,CASSQAGLVTEQYF,TRBJ2-7,TRBD2,TRBV4-2,few
TGTGCCAGCAGTTCATCCGGGACTAGCGGCTTCAATGAGCAGTTCTTC,CASSSSGTSGFNEQFF,TRBJ2-1,TRBD2,TRBV7-3,.
TGCAGCGTTCGCGACGCTAGCAATCAGCCCCAGCATTTT,CSVRDASNQPQHF,TRBJ1-5,.,TRBV29-1,few
TGTGCCAGCAGTTTATCCTTCACGGAGCCCCAGCATTTT,CASSLSFTEPQHF,TRBJ1-5,.,TRBV27,.
TGTGCCACCAGTGATTTGGCAGGGGACAGAGCCTACAATGAGCAGTTCTTC,CATSDLAGDRAYNEQFF,TRBJ2-1,TRBD1,TRBV24-1,few
TGTGCCAGCAGCGGGGGAGGTGAGCAGTTCTTC,CASSGGGEQFF,TRBJ2-1,.,TRBV7-2,.
TGCGCCAGCAGCTTGGACAGGGTTGCAGATACGCAGTATTTT,CASSLDRVADTQYF,TRBJ2-3,.,TRBV5-1,.
TGTGCCAGCTCACCACCGGGATTCCTAAATTCACCCCTCCACTTT,CASSPPGFLNSPLHF,TRBJ1-6,.,TRBV18,.
TGTGCCAGCAGCCGCGAGTGGACAGCCGATCAGCCCCAGCATTTT,CASSREWTADQPQHF,TRBJ1-5,.,TRBV7-8,.
TGCAGTGCTAGAGATCTCGCTGTGGGAAGCGTGTGTACCTTC,CSARDLAVGSVCTF,TRBJ1-2,.,TRBV20-1,few
TGTGCCAGCAGCGTAGCCCCCAGGGAGATCTACGAGCAGTACTTC,CASSVAPREIYEQYF,TRBJ2-7,.,TRBV9,many
TGTGCCAGCAGTTCCGGGGCCGCGGAGCGGAGCACTGAAGCTTTCTTT,CASSSGAAERSTEAFF,TRBJ1-1,.,TRBV6-5,.